The clone carrying this T cell receptor beta chain was detected ten times or more. As it was prepared, the TCRbeta library received unique molecular identifiers. TCRdb reprocessed the PCR reads with MiXCR, giving one entry per CDR3 protein. Among roughly 670,000 distinct CDR3 sequences listed, less than 15% were seen once. This CDR3 spans 12 amino acids. V was trimmed by 3 bases and J by 2 bases, leaving 5 bases between them. The germline V gene has CDR1 ENHRY and CDR2 SYGVKD. The data were taken from a study of T-cell reconstitution after alpha-beta-depleted transplantation in children. The chain couples TRBV10-3 to TRBJ2-7, with D perhaps matching TRBD1 (5 bases). The receptor was derived from a girl between 2 and 10 years old with congenital amegakaryocytic thrombocytopenia, due to receive a stem cell transplant. The source was PBMCs, collected before TCRalphabeta/CD19-depleted stem cell transplant. The CDR3 DNA is TGTGCCATCAGTGAACAGGCCTACGAGCAGTACTTC. It codes for CAISEQAYEQYF.